This TCR beta chain was sequenced in a study of blood T cell repertoires in COVID-19. This table comes from immunoSEQ multiplex PCR, and its TCRdb copy is limited to in-frame clones, with some not included. The sample has a few hundred thousand clones, 75% to 90% seen once. With V trimmed by 5 bases and J by 8 bases, 13 bases remained unmatched. In germline, CDR1 is LGHNA, CDR2 YSLEER. The CDR3 totals 17 residues. This clone was counted ten times or more. The receptor comes from a man aged 30 to 45 who had recovered from COVID-19. This chain links TRBV4-3 with TRBJ2-4; TRBD2 agrees at 12 bases. Sequencing was performed on PBMCs or T cells enriched from blood (not recorded which). The CDR3, as DNA: TGCGCCAGCAGCTCGCATCTACTAGCGGGGGGATCGGACATTCAGTACTTC. Translation: CASSSHLLAGGSDIQYF.